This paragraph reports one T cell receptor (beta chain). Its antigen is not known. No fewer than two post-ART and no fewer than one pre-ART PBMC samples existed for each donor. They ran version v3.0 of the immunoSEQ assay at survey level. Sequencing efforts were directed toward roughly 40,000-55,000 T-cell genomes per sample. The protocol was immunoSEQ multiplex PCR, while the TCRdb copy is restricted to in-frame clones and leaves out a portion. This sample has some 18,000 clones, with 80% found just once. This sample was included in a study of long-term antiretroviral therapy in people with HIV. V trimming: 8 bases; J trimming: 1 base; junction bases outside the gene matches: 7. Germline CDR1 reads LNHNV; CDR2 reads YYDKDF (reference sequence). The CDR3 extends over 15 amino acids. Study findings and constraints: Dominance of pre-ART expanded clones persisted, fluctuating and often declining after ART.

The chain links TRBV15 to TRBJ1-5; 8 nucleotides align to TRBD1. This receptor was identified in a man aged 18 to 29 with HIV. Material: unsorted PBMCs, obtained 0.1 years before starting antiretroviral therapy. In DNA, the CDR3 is TGTGCCACCGAACCGGACAGGGCGAGCAATCAGCCCCAGCATTTT. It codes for CATEPDRASNQPQHF.